The clone carrying this TCR beta chain was seen many times. V lost 5 bases and J lost 6, with 14 bases in between. The length of the CDR3 is 14 residues. CDR1 and CDR2 (germline): MNHEY, SMNVEV (reference sequence). This record comes from a study of CD8 T cells in ankylosing spondylitis. TCRdb used MiXCR to reprocess the 5' RACE reads, holding one entry per CDR3 protein. The table has 37,000 or so distinct CDR3 sequences, 16% seen once. The sequence was collected from a male donor with ankylosing spondylitis or in good health (not recorded which). The chain links TRBV27 to TRBJ2-4, with unresolved D. Sequencing was done on a sample of blood. The CDR3, as DNA: TGTGCCAGCAGTGCCCCAGGACGGAGAAACATTCAGTACTTC. It yields the protein CASSAPGRRNIQYF.